The 24 T cell receptor beta chains listed next were all sequenced from one sample in a study of tissue T cells after allogeneic stem cell transplantation. Sequencing used immunoSEQ multiplex PCR; TCRdb keeps in-frame clones, though not all of them. The sample carries over 40,000 clones, roughly 73% recorded once. Input material: sorted cells pooled from one or two spleens. These receptors were obtained from a pool of C57BL/6 mice in good health.

About this clone: Mouse gene names apply. The read ends 1 residue shy of where the CDR3 ends; the end is completed using the germline J gene. The chain links TRBV14 to TRBJ1-1, with D unresolved. This CDR3 has 13 amino acids. The germline CDR1 and CDR2 sequences are SGHDT and FRDEAV. Trimming cost V 1 base and J 0 bases, with 4 bases left between them. CDR3 sequence: CASSFGANTEVFF. The part of the CDR3 DNA that was read is TGTGCCAGCAGTTTCGGAGCAAACACAGAAGTCTTC. The full variable domain, with the rest looked up from reference TRBV14 and TRBJ1-1, is EAGVTQSPRYAVLQEGQAVSFWCDPISGHDTLYWYQQPRDQGPQLLVYFRDEAVIDNSQLPSDRFSAVRPKGTNSTLKIQSAKQGDTATYLCASSFGANTEVFFGKGTRLTVV.

This clone was counted a few times. The gene symbols are mouse symbols. The read ends 1 residue shy of where the CDR3 ends; the end is completed using the germline J gene. The chain recombines TRBV19 with TRBJ2-7; D possibly corresponds to TRBD1 (5 bases). CDR1 FNHDT and CDR2 SITEND come from the germline V gene (reference sequence). V dropped 1 base and J dropped 4 bases, with 6 bases sitting between them. The CDR3 sequence is 12 residues long. The covered CDR3 bases are TGTGCCAGCAGTATATCAGGGTATGAACAGTAC. Amino acid sequence: CASSISGYEQY. The whole CDR3 protein reads CASSISGYEQYF.

A word on this clone: The gene names here belong to mouse. From the germline J gene comes the end of the CDR3, since the read stops 1 residue before it. The chain carries TRBV2 and TRBJ1-6; D gene uncertain. TRBJ1-6 belongs to the ORF category, with a function that is uncertain. The V end lost 0 bases, the J end lost 8 bases, and 5 bases lay between the germline ends. The CDR3 spans 13 residues. Germline V CDR1 and CDR2: LGHNA, YSYQKL. The DNA read from the CDR3 is TGTGCCAGCAGCCAAGAGAGGGATTCGCCCCTCTAC. Its translation: CASSQERDSPLY. The CDR3 in full is CASSQERDSPLYF.

About this clone: Genes and germline are mouse. The CDR3 end falls 1 residue outside the read, so it is completed with the germline J gene. The rearrangement links TRBV2 to TRBJ1-1, with D possibly TRBD1 on 5 matching bases. Trimming removed 1 base at V and 0 bases at J, with 9 bases between. This CDR3 has 15 amino acids. The germline V gene encodes CDR1 LGHNA and CDR2 YSYQKL. The chain's CDR3 is CASSQVRGANTEVFF. The sequenced CDR3 bases are TGTGCCAGCAGCCAAGTTAGGGGTGCAAACACAGAAGTCTTC.

Comment on this clone: Gene names and germline refer to mouse. Read coverage stops 1 residue before the CDR3 terminus; the germline J gene supplies the remainder. This chain uses TRBV13-1 with TRBJ1-1, with TRBD1 matching 7 bases. CDR3 length: 11 amino acids. The trim removed 4 bases at V and 7 bases at J, leaving 1 base unmatched. The germline gives CDR1 NSHNY, CDR2 SYGAGN. The CDR3 DNA, read in part, is TGTGCCAGCAGTCAGGGGGAAGAAGTCTTC. This codes for CASSQGEEVF. The CDR3, in full, reads CASSQGEEVFF.

About this clone itself: Germline and genes: mouse. The CDR3 goes on 1 residue after the read ends, and that part is filled in from the germline J gene. This chain uses TRBV13-1 with TRBJ2-5; D not resolved. CDR1 and CDR2 from the germline V gene are NSHNY and SYGAGN. V lost 3 bases and J 5 bases, leaving 1 base between the germline ends. The CDR3 is 10 amino acids. The sequenced part of the CDR3 DNA is TGTGCCAGCAGTGGAGACACCCAGTAC. Encoded protein: CASSGDTQY. The CDR3 in full is CASSGDTQYF.

Details on this clone: Gene and germline names: mouse. This sample also contains other DNA sequences that code for the same CDR3. The covered CDR3 bases are TGTGCCAGCAGCGACAGGGGTAGTCAAAACACCTTGTAC. This sequence encodes CASSDRGSQNTLY. The entire CDR3 reads CASSDRGSQNTLYF. This chain uses TRBV13-3 with TRBJ2-4; 8 bases align to TRBD1. The read ends 1 residue early relative to the CDR3; the germline J gene fills the gap. The V segment lost 5 bases and the J segment 0 bases; nucleotides outside the gene matches: 2. This CDR3 has 14 amino acids. Germline lookup yields CDR1 NNHDY and CDR2 SYVADS.

There are a few counts of this clone. Gene and germline names: mouse. The read comes to an end 1 residue before the CDR3 does, leaving the germline J gene to fill in the end. The V gene is TRBV19, the J gene TRBJ2-1, with D possibly matching TRBD1 (5 bases). CDR1 FNHDT and CDR2 SITEND come from the germline V gene (reference sequence). There are 14 residues in the CDR3. Trimming shortened V by 0 bases and J by 2 bases, and 6 bases separated the two germline ends. CDR3 DNA, as far as it was read: TGTGCCAGCAGTATAGGACAGCACTATGCTGAGCAGTTC. It encodes CASSIGQHYAEQF. The CDR3, in full, reads CASSIGQHYAEQFF.

As for this clone: Mouse names are used for the genes. The sequenced fragment ends 1 residue before the CDR3 boundary, so the rest is inferred from the germline J gene. The V and J genes are TRBV16 and TRBJ2-5; 10 nucleotides match TRBD1. V lost 5 bases to trimming and J lost 6 bases; unmatched junction nucleotides: 5. The length of the CDR3 is 14 residues. The germline CDR1 and CDR2 sequences are SGHSA and FRNQAP. CDR3: CASSQGQGRDTQYF. The DNA read from the CDR3 is TGTGCAAGCAGCCAGGGACAGGGGAGGGACACCCAGTAC.

With respect to this clone: Mouse gene names apply. Read data end 1 residue before the CDR3 end; the end is taken from the germline J gene. This rearrangement joins TRBV26 to TRBJ1-1, with 7 bases aligning to TRBD1. The junction had 0 bases not matched to a gene; V was cut back by 3 bases and J by 8 bases. CDR3 length equals 11 residues. Germline V gene lookup returns CDR1 KGHPV and CDR2 FQNQEV (reference sequence). CDR3 protein: CASSLQGEVFF. The DNA read from the CDR3 is TGTGCCAGCAGTCTACAGGGGGAAGTCTTC.

This clone has a single count. Gene names and germline refer to mouse. The read terminates 1 residue before the CDR3 end, so the remaining end is supplied by the germline J gene. V gene TRBV3 combines with J gene TRBJ2-2, with 7 bases that match TRBD2. CDR3 length: 16 amino acids. Unmatched junction bases numbered 2, after V lost 1 base and J lost 0 bases. CDR1 is SNHLY and CDR2 is FYNGKV in the germline V gene (reference sequence). The CDR3 DNA, read in part, is TGTGCCAGCAGCTTAGTTGGGGGGACAAACACCGGGCAGCTCTAC. Translating gives CASSLVGGTNTGQLY. The whole CDR3 sequence is CASSLVGGTNTGQLYF.

Note on this clone: Mouse gene names apply. Read coverage stops 1 residue before the CDR3 terminus; the germline J gene supplies the remainder. This sequence joins TRBV4 and TRBJ2-5; no clear D gene. The CDR3 covers 13 residues. Looked up from germline, CDR1 is LGHDT and CDR2 is YNNKQL (reference sequence). Trimming shortened V by 6 bases and J by 4 bases, and 11 bases separated the two germline ends. The CDR3 loop is CASSQGPKDTQYF. The sequenced part of the CDR3 DNA is TGTGCCAGCAGTCAAGGGCCAAAAGACACCCAGTAC.

In regard to this clone: All gene names here are mouse names. The read ends 1 residue early relative to the CDR3; the germline J gene fills the gap. The gene calls are TRBV12-2 and TRBJ2-3; TRBD1 or TRBD2 may be the D gene (5 bases each). This CDR3 comprises 11 residues. Trimming shortened V by 5 bases and J by 6 bases, and 8 bases separated the two germline ends. Germline loops: CDR1 SGHLS, CDR2 HYDKME. The sequenced part of the CDR3 DNA is TGTGCCAGCTTGGGACCCGAAACGCTGTAT. It translates to CASLGPETLY. The full CDR3 reads CASLGPETLYF.

This clone showed up just a few times. Mouse gene names apply. From the germline J gene comes the end of the CDR3, since the read stops 1 residue before it. The rearrangement links TRBV12-1 to TRBJ1-5; D possibly corresponds to TRBD1 (5 bases). The CDR3 is 13 residues long. Trimming left V 2 bases short and J 1 base short, with 5 bases between. CDR1 and CDR2 from the germline V gene are SGHSN and HYEKVE. CDR3: CASSRGNNQAPLF. CDR3 DNA, as far as it was read: TGTGCCAGCTCTCGGGGGAACAACCAGGCTCCGCTT.

For this clone: The gene names given are mouse names. CDR3 DNA, as far as it was read: TGTGCCAGCAAACCGGGACAGAACACCGGGCAGCTCTAC. Translated, it gives CASKPGQNTGQLY. In full, the CDR3 is CASKPGQNTGQLYF. The V gene is TRBV13-1, the J gene TRBJ2-2, with 7 bases identical to TRBD1. The CDR3 is cut off 1 residue early in the read; its end comes from the germline J gene. CDR3 size: 14 residues. Germline V gene data show CDR1 as NSHNY and CDR2 as SYGAGN. After removal of 6 bases from V and 2 bases from J, the junction contained 4 bases not matched to a gene.

Notes on this clone: Gene names denote mouse genes. The read ends 1 residue before the CDR3 terminus; that terminus is restored from the germline J gene. The chain carries TRBV3 and TRBJ2-1, with 10 bases lining up with TRBD2. The germline V gene encodes CDR1 SNHLY and CDR2 FYNGKV (reference sequence). The CDR3 is made up of 16 amino acids. With V trimmed by 4 bases and J by 2 bases, 5 bases remained unmatched. The CDR3 loop is CASSSDWGDYYAEQFF. The sequenced part of the CDR3 DNA is TGTGCCAGCAGCTCCGACTGGGGGGACTACTATGCTGAGCAGTTC.

As to this clone: Gene names are mouse gene names. The CDR3 extends 1 residue past the end of the read, so its final part is completed from the germline J gene. The chain couples TRBV15 to TRBJ2-3, with TRBD2 identical over 8 bases. Trimming took 6 bases from V and 0 from J; bases not matched to a gene: 2. Germline V gene data show CDR1 as SGHND and CDR2 as FRSKSL. The CDR3 length is 14 residues. CDR3 sequence: CASRSGGSAETLYF. The CDR3 DNA, read in part, is TGTGCCAGCAGATCTGGGGGGAGTGCAGAAACGCTGTAT.

As for this clone: Gene names are the mouse ones. With the read ending 1 residue before the CDR3 end, the germline J gene is used to fill in that end. This chain uses TRBV5 with TRBJ2-1; D might be TRBD2 (6 bases). Per germline, CDR1 LGHNA and CDR2 YNLKQL (reference sequence). V shed 0 bases and J shed 3 bases, with 12 bases lying between them. The CDR3 is 16 residues long. Incomplete CDR3 DNA: TGTGCCAGCAGCCAAGATTCGGGGGGAGGCTATGCTGAGCAGTTC. It specifies CASSQDSGGGYAEQF. The complete CDR3 reads CASSQDSGGGYAEQFF.

This clone was picked up one time. The germline and genes are mouse ones. The read ends 1 residue early relative to the CDR3; the germline J gene fills the gap. The V and J genes are TRBV13-3 and TRBJ1-1; possible D gene TRBD1, 6 bases. CDR3 length: 12 amino acids. CDR1 is NNHDY, CDR2 SYVADS, per germline. V was trimmed by 2 bases and J by 10 bases, leaving 12 bases between them. CDR3 loop: CASSEGGRRVFF. Partial CDR3 DNA: TGTGCCAGCAGTGAAGGGGGGCGCAGAGTCTTC.

In the case of this clone: Gene names and germline refer to mouse. The read terminates 1 residue ahead of where the CDR3 ends, so the germline J gene completes it. The rearrangement links TRBV2 to TRBJ1-2; D remains unclear. CDR3 length: 11 residues. The V and J ends lost 11 bases and 4 bases respectively, with 11 bases between them. Germline V CDR1 and CDR2: LGHNA, YSYQKL. The CDR3 sequence is CAPNRGSDYTF. CDR3 DNA (partial): TGTGCCCCCAACCGGGGCTCCGACTACACC.

For this clone: Gene labels here are mouse ones. This sample includes further DNA sequences coding for the same CDR3. CDR3 in amino acids: CASSDLGGYAEQFF. Partial CDR3 DNA: TGTGCCAGCAGTGATTTGGGGGGATATGCTGAGCAGTTC. The chain recombines TRBV13-1 with TRBJ2-1; 7 positions agree with TRBD2. The CDR3 end lies 1 residue beyond the end of the read and is filled in from the germline J gene. Germline V gives CDR1 NSHNY, CDR2 SYGAGN. The CDR3 has 14 residues. With 1 base clipped from V and 4 bases from J, the junction kept 2 bases outside the gene matches.

The count of this clone is one. Gene labels here are mouse ones. The read terminates 1 residue before the CDR3 end, so the remaining end is supplied by the germline J gene. Other DNA sequences in this sample translate to the same CDR3. This chain links TRBV16 with TRBJ2-4; 8 nucleotides agree with TRBD2. The V gene end was trimmed by 4 bases and the J gene end by 2 bases; junction bases not matched to a gene: 2. Germline V gene data show CDR1 as SGHSA and CDR2 as FRNQAP. The CDR3 spans 14 residues. The CDR3 region is CASSSTGVQNTLYF. CDR3 DNA, as far as it was read: TGTGCAAGCAGCTCGACTGGGGTTCAAAACACCTTGTAC. Using reference TRBV16 and TRBJ2-4 for the parts outside the CDR3, the full variable domain is NAGVIQTPRHKVTGKGQEATLWCEPISGHSAVFWYRQTIVQGLEFLTYFRNQAPIDDSGMPKERFSAQMPNQSHSTLKIQSTQPQDSAVYLCASSSTGVQNTLYFGAGTRLSVL.

For this clone: Mouse names are used for the genes. The read stops 1 residue short of the end of the CDR3; the missing end is completed from the germline J gene. The chain is built from TRBV3 and TRBJ2-1, with D tentatively TRBD1 (5 bases). Germline CDR1 and CDR2: SNHLY and FYNGKV (reference sequence). There are 14 residues in the CDR3. Trimming removed 2 bases from V and 7 bases from J, with 12 bases in between. The sequenced CDR3 bases are TGTGCCAGCAGCTTATCCGGGGAGGGGGCTGAGCAGTTC. It yields the protein CASSLSGEGAEQF. In full, the CDR3 reads CASSLSGEGAEQFF. The complete variable domain, with remaining parts taken from reference TRBV3 and TRBJ2-1, reads GPKVLQIPSHQIIDMGQMVTLNCDPVSNHLYFYWYKQILGQQMEFLVNFYNGKVMEKSKLFKDQFSVERPDGSYFTLKIQPTALEDSAVYFCASSLSGEGAEQFFGPGTRLTVL.

On this clone: Genes here carry mouse names. The sequence runs out 1 residue before the end of the CDR3; the remainder is reconstructed from the germline J gene. V gene TRBV13-2 combines with J gene TRBJ2-7, with TRBD2 identical over 8 bases. The trim removed 1 base at V and 3 bases at J, leaving 3 bases unmatched. Germline V lookup: CDR1 NNHNN, CDR2 SYGAGS (reference sequence). The CDR3 extends over 14 amino acids. The CDR3 spells CASGDPWGVYEQYF. The part of the CDR3 DNA that was read is TGTGCCAGCGGTGATCCCTGGGGGGTCTATGAACAGTAC.